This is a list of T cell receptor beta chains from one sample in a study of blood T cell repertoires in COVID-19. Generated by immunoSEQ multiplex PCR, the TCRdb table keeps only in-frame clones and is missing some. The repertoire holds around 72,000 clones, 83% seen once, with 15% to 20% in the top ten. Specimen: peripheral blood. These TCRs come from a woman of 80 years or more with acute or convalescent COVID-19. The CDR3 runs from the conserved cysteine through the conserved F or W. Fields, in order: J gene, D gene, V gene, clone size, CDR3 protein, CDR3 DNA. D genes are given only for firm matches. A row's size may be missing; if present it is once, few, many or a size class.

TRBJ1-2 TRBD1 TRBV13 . CASSFQSMTGGASGYTF TGTGCCAGCAGCTTTCAATCCATGACAGGGGGCGCGTCCGGCTACACCTTC
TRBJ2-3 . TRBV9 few CASSVTQTDTQYF TGTGCCAGCAGCGTGACTCAGACAGATACGCAGTATTTT
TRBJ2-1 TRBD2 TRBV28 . CASSPRTSGADEQFF TGTGCCAGCAGTCCTCGAACTAGCGGGGCGGATGAGCAGTTCTTC
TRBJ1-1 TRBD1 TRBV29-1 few CSADPTLGQANTEAFF TGCAGCGCCGACCCAACCCTTGGACAGGCCAACACTGAAGCTTTCTTT
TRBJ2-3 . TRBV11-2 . CASSPGLSTDTQYF TGTGCCAGCAGCCCGGGACTGAGCACAGATACGCAGTATTTT
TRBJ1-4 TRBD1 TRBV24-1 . CATSDLQQGEKLFF TGTGCCACCAGTGATTTGCAACAGGGGGAAAAACTGTTTTTT
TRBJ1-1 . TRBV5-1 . CASSSRGSNTEAFF TGCGCCAGCAGCTCCAGGGGATCGAACACTGAAGCTTTCTTT
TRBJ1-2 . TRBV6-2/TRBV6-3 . CASSEVVRGYTF TGTGCCAGCAGTGAGGTTGTTCGTGGCTACACCTTC
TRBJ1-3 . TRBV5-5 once CASSQGQENTIYF TGTGCCAGCAGCCAGGGCCAAGAAAACACCATATATTTT
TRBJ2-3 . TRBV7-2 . CASSFEGLGLTDTQYF TGTGCCAGCAGCTTCGAGGGACTCGGCCTCACAGATACGCAGTATTTT
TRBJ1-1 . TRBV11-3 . CASSLNMGGSKAFF TGTGCCAGCAGCTTAAATATGGGGGGTTCAAAAGCTTTCTTT
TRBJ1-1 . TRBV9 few CASSGLGGNTEAFF TGTGCCAGCAGCGGCCTCGGAGGGAACACTGAAGCTTTCTTT
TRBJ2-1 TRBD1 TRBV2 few CASRDSRTGVNEQFF TGTGCCAGCAGGGACTCGAGGACAGGGGTCAATGAGCAGTTCTTC
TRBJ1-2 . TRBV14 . CASSQYQGRGYTF TGTGCCAGCAGCCAATACCAGGGGCGCGGCTACACCTTC
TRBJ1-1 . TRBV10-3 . CAISQTDLNTEAFF TGTGCCATCAGTCAGACAGATTTGAACACTGAAGCTTTCTTT
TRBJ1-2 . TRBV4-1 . CASSPESQANYGYTF TGCGCCAGCAGCCCAGAGAGCCAGGCTAACTATGGCTACACCTTC
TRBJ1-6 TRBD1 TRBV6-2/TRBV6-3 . CASSYAGGGSPLHF TGTGCCAGCAGTTACGCAGGGGGTGGTTCACCCCTCCACTTT
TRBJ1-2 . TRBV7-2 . CASSLAGQNYGYTF TGTGCCAGCAGCTTAGCAGGACAGAACTATGGCTACACCTTC
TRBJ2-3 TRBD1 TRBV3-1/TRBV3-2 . CASSQATPGQGTDTQYF TGTGCCAGCAGCCAGGCTACTCCGGGACAGGGTACAGATACGCAGTATTTT
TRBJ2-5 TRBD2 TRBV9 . CASSASGNQETQYF TGTGCCAGCAGCGCTAGCGGGAACCAAGAGACCCAGTACTTC
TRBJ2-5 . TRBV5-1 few CASSPDSNRETQYF TGCGCCAGCAGCCCGGACAGTAATCGAGAGACCCAGTACTTC
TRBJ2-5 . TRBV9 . CASSGDYQETQYF TGTGCCAGCAGCGGGGACTACCAAGAGACCCAGTACTTC
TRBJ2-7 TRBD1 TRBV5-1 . CASSGGQGLSYEQYF TGCGCCAGCAGCGGAGGACAGGGACTCTCCTACGAGCAGTACTTC
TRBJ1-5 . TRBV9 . CASSINGGNQPQHF TGTGCCAGCAGCATTAACGGGGGGAATCAGCCCCAGCATTTT
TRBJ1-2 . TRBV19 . CASSINTLGYTF TGTGCCAGTAGTATAAACACGCTTGGCTACACCTTC
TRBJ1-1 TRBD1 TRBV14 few CASSQVDRADEAFF TGTGCCAGCAGCCAAGTTGACAGGGCCGATGAAGCTTTCTTT
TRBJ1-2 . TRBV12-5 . CASGLGQTIYGYTF TGTGCTAGTGGTCTCGGACAGACTATCTATGGCTACACCTTC
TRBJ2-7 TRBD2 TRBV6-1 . CASSEPGLAPYEQYF TGTGCCAGCAGTGAACCTGGACTAGCCCCCTACGAGCAGTACTTC
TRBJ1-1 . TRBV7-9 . CASSFSLNTEAFF TGTGCCAGCAGCTTTTCGTTGAACACTGAAGCTTTCTTT
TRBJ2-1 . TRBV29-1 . CSVEAARSSYNEQFF TGCAGCGTTGAGGCGGCTCGAAGCTCCTACAATGAGCAGTTCTTC
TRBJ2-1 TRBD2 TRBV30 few CAWSGSGGNEQFF TGTGCCTGGAGTGGTAGCGGGGGCAATGAGCAGTTCTTC
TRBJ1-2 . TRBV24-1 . CATSDSVYGYTF TGTGCCACCAGTGATTCAGTCTATGGCTACACCTTC
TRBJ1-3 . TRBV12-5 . CASGAAGGGSGNTIYF TGTGCTAGTGGTGCCGCGGGGGGGGGCTCTGGAAACACCATATATTTT
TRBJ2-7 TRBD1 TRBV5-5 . CASSYPTGEAEQYF TGTGCCAGCAGCTACCCGACAGGGGAGGCCGAGCAGTACTTC
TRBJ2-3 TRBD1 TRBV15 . CATSREGQGPTDTQYF TGTGCCACCAGCCGAGAGGGACAGGGGCCCACAGATACGCAGTATTTT
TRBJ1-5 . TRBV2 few CASSDHGRGSNQPQHF TGTGCCAGCAGTGATCACGGCAGGGGAAGCAATCAGCCCCAGCATTTT
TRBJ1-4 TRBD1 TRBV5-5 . CASSLRGWTGPNEKLFF TGTGCCAGCAGCTTAAGGGGATGGACAGGTCCTAATGAAAAACTGTTTTTT
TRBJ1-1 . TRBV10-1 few CASSVAGHPNTEAFF TGCGCCAGCAGTGTAGCAGGGCATCCGAACACTGAAGCTTTCTTT
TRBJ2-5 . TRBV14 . CASSRGGRRETQYF TGTGCCAGCAGCCGGGGGGGGCGGAGGGAGACCCAGTACTTC
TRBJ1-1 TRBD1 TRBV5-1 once CASSLGTGLSVEAFF TGCGCCAGCAGCTTGGGGACAGGGCTTTCGGTTGAAGCTTTCTTT
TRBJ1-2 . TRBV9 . CASSSVASNYGYTF TGTGCCAGCAGCTCCGTGGCATCTAACTATGGCTACACCTTC
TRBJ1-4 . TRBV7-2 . CASSLSGAVEKLFF TGTGCCAGCAGCTTATCAGGGGCTGTTGAAAAACTGTTTTTT
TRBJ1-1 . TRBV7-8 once CASSLTGDYTEAFF TGTGCCAGCAGCTTAACGGGGGACTACACTGAAGCTTTCTTT
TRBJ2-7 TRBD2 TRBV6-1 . CASSERLAGTETYF TGTGCCAGCAGTGAAAGGCTAGCGGGAACTGAGACGTACTTC
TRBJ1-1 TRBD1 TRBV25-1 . CASSVTGMGTTEAFF TGTGCCAGCTCGGTGACAGGGATGGGGACCACTGAAGCTTTCTTT
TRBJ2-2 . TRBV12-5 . CASGLGHSNTGELFF TGTGCTAGTGGTTTGGGACATTCGAACACCGGGGAGCTGTTTTTT
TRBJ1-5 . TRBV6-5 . CASEGQPQHF TGTGCCAGCGAGGGTCAGCCCCAGCATTTT
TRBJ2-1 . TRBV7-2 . CASSFRGTVNEQFF TGTGCCAGCAGCTTCAGGGGGACTGTCAATGAGCAGTTCTTC
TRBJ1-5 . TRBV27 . CASRDSGSNQPQHF TGTGCCAGCAGGGACAGTGGCTCCAATCAGCCCCAGCATTTT
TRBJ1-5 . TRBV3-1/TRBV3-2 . CASSLGRVGGQPQHF TGTGCCAGCAGCCTGGGCCGTGTCGGTGGTCAGCCCCAGCATTTT
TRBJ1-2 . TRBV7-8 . CASSSGGGGAYGYTF TGTGCCAGCAGCTCCGGTGGGGGGGGCGCTTATGGCTACACCTTC
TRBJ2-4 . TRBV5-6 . CASSLTGGAKNIQYF TGTGCCAGCAGCTTGACAGGAGGGGCCAAAAACATTCAGTACTTC
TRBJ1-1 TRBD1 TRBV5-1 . CASSLDPGGEAFF TGCGCCAGCAGCTTGGATCCAGGGGGTGAAGCTTTCTTT
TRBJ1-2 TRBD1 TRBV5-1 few CASSLAGQGDGYTF TGCGCCAGCAGCTTGGCGGGACAGGGGGATGGCTACACCTTC
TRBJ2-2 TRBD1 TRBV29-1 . CSVPTGGAGGDGELFF TGCAGCGTTCCAACAGGGGGCGCGGGCGGGGACGGGGAGCTGTTTTTT
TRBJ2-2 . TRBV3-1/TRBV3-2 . CASSQGSGGNTGELFF TGTGCCAGCAGCCAAGGGTCTGGCGGAAACACCGGGGAGCTGTTTTTT
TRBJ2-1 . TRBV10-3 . CAISEARGNEQFF TGTGCCATCAGTGAGGCCAGGGGAAATGAGCAGTTCTTC
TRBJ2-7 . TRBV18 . CASSPQQGYEQYF TGTGCCAGCTCACCACAGCAGGGCTACGAGCAGTACTTC